This entry features one T cell receptor (beta chain) sequence. Its specificity is not known. The sample comes from a study of OX40 agonist ivuxolimab in advanced cancers. Study conclusions and caveats: Blood T cells, both CD4+ and CD8+, expanded clonally by week 6 at 0.1 to 3.0 mg/kg.

Between the trimmed V and J ends, which lost 5 bases and 1 base, there was a span of 15 bases. In germline, CDR1 is SQVTM, CDR2 ANQGSEA. The CDR3 spans 16 residues. Profiling relied on immunoSEQ multiplex PCR, and the TCRdb table lists in-frame clones only, not all of them. The sample includes 80,000 to 100,000 clones, about nine tenths seen only once; the top ten take more than 5%. The source was CD4+ or CD8+ T cells sorted from blood, collected in a trial of the OX40 agonist ivuxolimab. This chain joins TRBV29-1 and TRBJ2-6; no clear D. The receptor comes from an adult with an advanced solid tumor such as melanoma, head and neck, liver or kidney cancer. The CDR3 DNA is TGCAGCGTTAGGCCCAACCGACGATCTGGGGCCAACGTCCTGACTTTC. Residues: CSVRPNRRSGANVLTF.